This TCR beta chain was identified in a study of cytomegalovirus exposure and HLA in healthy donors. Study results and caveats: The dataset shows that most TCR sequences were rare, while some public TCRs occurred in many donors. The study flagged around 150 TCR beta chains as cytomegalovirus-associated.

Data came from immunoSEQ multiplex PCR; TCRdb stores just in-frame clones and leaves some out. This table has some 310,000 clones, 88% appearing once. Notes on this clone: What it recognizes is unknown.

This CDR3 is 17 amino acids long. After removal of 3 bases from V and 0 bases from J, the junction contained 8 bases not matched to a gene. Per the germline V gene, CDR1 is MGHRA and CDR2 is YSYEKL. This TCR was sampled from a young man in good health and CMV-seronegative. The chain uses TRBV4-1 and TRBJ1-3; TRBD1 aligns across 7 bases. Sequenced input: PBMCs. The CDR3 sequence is CASSHGGTAYSGNTIYF. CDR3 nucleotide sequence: TGCGCCAGCAGCCACGGAGGGACAGCTTACTCTGGAAACACCATATATTTT.